These T cell receptor beta chains were read from a single sample in a study of OX40 agonist ivuxolimab in advanced cancers. The data were produced by immunoSEQ multiplex PCR, yet TCRdb's version contains in-frame clones alone and is incomplete. The sample yields more than 20,000 clones, roughly 73% seen once. Sequencing used CD4+ or CD8+ T cells sorted from blood, obtained in a trial of the OX40 agonist ivuxolimab. These receptors were taken from an adult with an advanced solid tumor such as melanoma, head and neck, liver or kidney cancer. CDR3s include the opening cysteine and the closing phenylalanine or tryptophan. Each record gives: J gene, clone size, V gene, CDR3 length, D gene, CDR3 DNA, CDR3 protein. D genes are given only for firm matches. The size of a clone is reported for some rows only, either as once, few or many, or as a class for expanded clones.

j_call: TRBJ2-5
clone_size: .
v_call: TRBV28
cdr3_length: 14
d_call: .
cdr3_nt: TGTGCCAGCAGTCTCCTGAGTTTCCAAGAGACCCAGTACTTC
cdr3_aa: CASSLLSFQETQYF

j_call: TRBJ1-2
clone_size: few
v_call: TRBV4-2
cdr3_length: 14
d_call: .
cdr3_nt: TGTGCCAGCAGCACCCGACAGCACAGGGATGGCTACACCTTC
cdr3_aa: CASSTRQHRDGYTF

j_call: TRBJ1-2
clone_size: .
v_call: TRBV6-5
cdr3_length: 13
d_call: TRBD1
cdr3_nt: TGTGCCAGCAGCCCTGAACAGGGGGATCGCTACACCTTC
cdr3_aa: CASSPEQGDRYTF

j_call: TRBJ1-1
clone_size: .
v_call: TRBV5-6
cdr3_length: 13
d_call: .
cdr3_nt: TGTGCCAGCAGCTTGCAGGGTAACACTGAAGCTTTCTTT
cdr3_aa: CASSLQGNTEAFF

j_call: TRBJ1-1
clone_size: .
v_call: TRBV5-4
cdr3_length: 15
d_call: TRBD1
cdr3_nt: TGTGCCAGCAGCTTGGTTTACGGGGACAGGACTGAAGCTTTCTTT
cdr3_aa: CASSLVYGDRTEAFF

j_call: TRBJ1-5
clone_size: .
v_call: TRBV29-1
cdr3_length: 14
d_call: TRBD1
cdr3_nt: TGCAGCGTCCTGACAGGGCTTTCGGATCAGCCCCAGCATTTT
cdr3_aa: CSVLTGLSDQPQHF

j_call: TRBJ2-1
clone_size: .
v_call: TRBV7-1
cdr3_length: 11
d_call: .
cdr3_nt: TGTGCCATCCAGCAGGGCAATGAGCAGTTCTTC
cdr3_aa: CAIQQGNEQFF

j_call: TRBJ2-7
clone_size: few
v_call: TRBV7-9
cdr3_length: 14
d_call: .
cdr3_nt: TGTGCCAGCAGCCAACGGGGGGCCATCCACGAGCAGTACTTC
cdr3_aa: CASSQRGAIHEQYF

j_call: TRBJ1-1
clone_size: .
v_call: TRBV7-6
cdr3_length: 16
d_call: .
cdr3_nt: TGTGCCAGCAGCCCCCTGTTATCGGGCGGGAACACTGAAGCTTTCTTT
cdr3_aa: CASSPLLSGGNTEAFF

j_call: TRBJ1-1
clone_size: .
v_call: TRBV29-1
cdr3_length: 13
d_call: .
cdr3_nt: TGCAGCGTTGTACCGGGGGTAGGCACTGAAGCTTTCTTT
cdr3_aa: CSVVPGVGTEAFF

j_call: TRBJ1-1
clone_size: .
v_call: TRBV11-3
cdr3_length: 15
d_call: TRBD1
cdr3_nt: TGTGCCAGCAGCTCCCCGACAGGGCCCAACACTGAAGCTTTCTTT
cdr3_aa: CASSSPTGPNTEAFF

j_call: TRBJ2-3
clone_size: few
v_call: TRBV7-9
cdr3_length: 12
d_call: .
cdr3_nt: TGTGCCAGCAGCTTAGGCACAGATACGCAGTATTTT
cdr3_aa: CASSLGTDTQYF

j_call: TRBJ2-1
clone_size: .
v_call: TRBV7-9
cdr3_length: 15
d_call: .
cdr3_nt: TGTGCCAGCAGCTTCAGCGCAGATTTGTTGGTTGAGCAGTTCTTC
cdr3_aa: CASSFSADLLVEQFF

j_call: TRBJ2-5
clone_size: .
v_call: TRBV10-3
cdr3_length: 12
d_call: .
cdr3_nt: TGTGCCATCAAGCCCTTAGAGGGGGAGCAGTACTTC
cdr3_aa: CAIKPLEGEQYF

j_call: TRBJ2-1
clone_size: once
v_call: TRBV2
cdr3_length: 14
d_call: .
cdr3_nt: TGTGCCAGCATTGCCCCTCCCCCTAGTCATGAGCAGTTCTTC
cdr3_aa: CASIAPPPSHEQFF

j_call: TRBJ2-7
clone_size: .
v_call: TRBV6-5
cdr3_length: 14
d_call: .
cdr3_nt: TGTGCCAGCAAAAGGCGGGTAGCCTCCTACGAGCAGTACTTC
cdr3_aa: CASKRRVASYEQYF

j_call: TRBJ2-5
clone_size: .
v_call: TRBV6-4
cdr3_length: 13
d_call: .
cdr3_nt: TGTGCCAGCAACAGGAATTCCACGAAGACCCAGTACTTC
cdr3_aa: CASNRNSTKTQYF

j_call: TRBJ2-2
clone_size: .
v_call: TRBV11-2
cdr3_length: 16
d_call: TRBD2
cdr3_nt: TGTGCCAGCAGCCGCCGGGGGACTAGCATTTACGGGGAGCTGTTTTTT
cdr3_aa: CASSRRGTSIYGELFF

j_call: TRBJ2-7
clone_size: few
v_call: TRBV5-6
cdr3_length: 14
d_call: TRBD1
cdr3_nt: TGTGCCAGCAGCTATGGACAGGGAAACTACGAGCAGTACTTC
cdr3_aa: CASSYGQGNYEQYF

j_call: TRBJ2-7
clone_size: .
v_call: TRBV5-4
cdr3_length: 15
d_call: TRBD1
cdr3_nt: TGTGCCAGCAGCGGGACGGGACAGGGGGCCTACGAGCAGTACTTC
cdr3_aa: CASSGTGQGAYEQYF

j_call: TRBJ2-7
clone_size: once
v_call: TRBV5-4
cdr3_length: 16
d_call: .
cdr3_nt: TGTGCCAGCAGCGTGGGCGGGGGACAGGTCGGTTGGGAGCAGTACTTC
cdr3_aa: CASSVGGGQVGWEQYF

j_call: TRBJ1-2
clone_size: .
v_call: TRBV30
cdr3_length: 11
d_call: .
cdr3_nt: TGTGCCTCGGGGAGATGGGACGGCTACACCTTC
cdr3_aa: CASGRWDGYTF

j_call: TRBJ1-6
clone_size: .
v_call: TRBV5-1
cdr3_length: 12
d_call: .
cdr3_nt: TGTGCCAGCGGGACTCCACGTGCACCCCTCCACTTT
cdr3_aa: CASGTPRAPLHF

j_call: TRBJ1-2
clone_size: .
v_call: TRBV28
cdr3_length: 18
d_call: .
cdr3_nt: TGTGCCAGCAGTGGACCACAGGGACTATCCTGGCTGAGCTATGGCTACACCTTC
cdr3_aa: CASSGPQGLSWLSYGYTF

j_call: TRBJ2-1
clone_size: .
v_call: TRBV7-8
cdr3_length: 16
d_call: .
cdr3_nt: TGTGCCAGCAGCTTAATTCCGGTAGCCTCCTACAATGAGCAGTTCTTC
cdr3_aa: CASSLIPVASYNEQFF

j_call: TRBJ2-7
clone_size: .
v_call: TRBV9
cdr3_length: 18
d_call: TRBD2
cdr3_nt: TGTGCCAGCAGCGTAGAGGGAGTCCCGGGGGGAGGGACCTACAAGCAGTACTTC
cdr3_aa: CASSVEGVPGGGTYKQYF

j_call: TRBJ2-7
clone_size: .
v_call: TRBV11-3
cdr3_length: 14
d_call: TRBD2
cdr3_nt: TGTGCCAGCAGCACTAGCGGGGGGGGTTACGAGCAGTACTTC
cdr3_aa: CASSTSGGGYEQYF

j_call: TRBJ2-3
clone_size: medium-sized
v_call: TRBV27
cdr3_length: 11
d_call: .
cdr3_nt: TGTGCCAGCACCAACACAGATACGCAGTATTTT
cdr3_aa: CASTNTDTQYF

j_call: TRBJ2-3
clone_size: few
v_call: TRBV28
cdr3_length: 15
d_call: .
cdr3_nt: TGTGCCAGCAGTCTTGAGAGCTTTAGCACAGATACGCAGTATTTT
cdr3_aa: CASSLESFSTDTQYF

j_call: TRBJ2-7
clone_size: .
v_call: TRBV7-9
cdr3_length: 14
d_call: .
cdr3_nt: TGTGCCAGCACCCAATGGGCAGGAGACTACGAGCAGTACTTC
cdr3_aa: CASTQWAGDYEQYF

j_call: TRBJ1-5
clone_size: once
v_call: TRBV6-5
cdr3_length: 14
d_call: TRBD1
cdr3_nt: TGTGCCAGCACCCGAGGGGGACAGAATCAGCCCCAGCATTTT
cdr3_aa: CASTRGGQNQPQHF

j_call: TRBJ2-3
clone_size: .
v_call: TRBV28
cdr3_length: 14
d_call: .
cdr3_nt: TGTGCCAGCAGTTCCAAGGGGACCACAGATACGCAGTATTTT
cdr3_aa: CASSSKGTTDTQYF

j_call: TRBJ2-1
clone_size: .
v_call: TRBV19
cdr3_length: 15
d_call: .
cdr3_nt: TGTGCCAGTAGCCGGACATCCAGCTCCTACAATGAGCAGTTCTTC
cdr3_aa: CASSRTSSSYNEQFF

j_call: TRBJ2-3
clone_size: few
v_call: TRBV9
cdr3_length: 16
d_call: TRBD2
cdr3_nt: TGTGCCAGCAGCGTAGACGGTCTAGCGGGGGGCCATACGCAGTATTTT
cdr3_aa: CASSVDGLAGGHTQYF

j_call: TRBJ1-1
clone_size: once
v_call: TRBV5-1
cdr3_length: 15
d_call: TRBD1
cdr3_nt: TGCGCCAGCAGCCTGCGGACAGGGGGGAACACTGAAGCTTTCTTT
cdr3_aa: CASSLRTGGNTEAFF

j_call: TRBJ2-1
clone_size: .
v_call: TRBV25-1
cdr3_length: 13
d_call: .
cdr3_nt: TGTGCCAGCAGTGAATCGGTGTACAATGAGCAGTTCTTC
cdr3_aa: CASSESVYNEQFF

j_call: TRBJ1-4
clone_size: .
v_call: TRBV5-5
cdr3_length: 14
d_call: .
cdr3_nt: TGTGCCAGCAGCTTGAAAGGGCTGAATGAAAAACTGTTTTTT
cdr3_aa: CASSLKGLNEKLFF

j_call: TRBJ2-1
clone_size: .
v_call: TRBV16
cdr3_length: 11
d_call: .
cdr3_nt: TGTGCCAGCAGTGATGGGGTGGAGCAGTTCTTC
cdr3_aa: CASSDGVEQFF

j_call: TRBJ1-2
clone_size: .
v_call: TRBV28
cdr3_length: 13
d_call: .
cdr3_nt: TGTGCCAGCAGGAACCCGGACCACTATGGCTACACCTTC
cdr3_aa: CASRNPDHYGYTF

j_call: TRBJ1-1
clone_size: once
v_call: TRBV7-2
cdr3_length: 12
d_call: .
cdr3_nt: TGTGCCAGCAGCCAAAGGCCAACTGAAGCTTTCTTT
cdr3_aa: CASSQRPTEAFF

j_call: TRBJ1-1
clone_size: once
v_call: TRBV7-9
cdr3_length: 11
d_call: .
cdr3_nt: TGTGCCACCTCGGAGACTCCTGAAGCTTTCTTT
cdr3_aa: CATSETPEAFF

j_call: TRBJ2-7
clone_size: .
v_call: TRBV28
cdr3_length: 13
d_call: TRBD1
cdr3_nt: TGTGCCAGCAGTCCCGGACAGGGAGGCGAGCAGTACTTC
cdr3_aa: CASSPGQGGEQYF

j_call: TRBJ2-5
clone_size: .
v_call: TRBV11-2
cdr3_length: 16
d_call: TRBD2
cdr3_nt: TGTGCCAGCAGCTCTACTAGCGGGGGGAGTAAAGAGACCCAGTACTTC
cdr3_aa: CASSSTSGGSKETQYF

j_call: TRBJ2-2
clone_size: few
v_call: TRBV29-1
cdr3_length: 14
d_call: TRBD2
cdr3_nt: TGCAGCGTACCTAGCGGGGCGAACACCGGGGAGCTGTTTTTT
cdr3_aa: CSVPSGANTGELFF

j_call: TRBJ2-2
clone_size: .
v_call: TRBV5-5
cdr3_length: 14
d_call: TRBD1
cdr3_nt: TGTGCCAGCACGACAGGGCCGAACACCGGGGAGCTGTTTTTT
cdr3_aa: CASTTGPNTGELFF

j_call: TRBJ1-1
clone_size: few
v_call: TRBV7-9
cdr3_length: 14
d_call: .
cdr3_nt: TGTGCCACCGTGGACAGCACCTTACCTACTGAAGCTTTCTTT
cdr3_aa: CATVDSTLPTEAFF

j_call: TRBJ1-4
clone_size: .
v_call: TRBV4-1
cdr3_length: 17
d_call: .
cdr3_nt: TGCGCCAGCAGCCAAGATTGGGGAGGAGCAGCTAATGAAAAACTGTTTTTT
cdr3_aa: CASSQDWGGAANEKLFF

j_call: TRBJ1-2
clone_size: .
v_call: TRBV7-9
cdr3_length: 13
d_call: TRBD1
cdr3_nt: TGTGCCAGCAGCCTCGGGACAGGGGATGGCTACACCTTC
cdr3_aa: CASSLGTGDGYTF

j_call: TRBJ1-2
clone_size: .
v_call: TRBV29-1
cdr3_length: 14
d_call: .
cdr3_nt: TGCAGCGTTGAAGAAGCGGGTCAGGGTTATGGCTACACCTTC
cdr3_aa: CSVEEAGQGYGYTF

j_call: TRBJ1-3
clone_size: .
v_call: TRBV29-1
cdr3_length: 12
d_call: .
cdr3_nt: TGCAGCGTTGAAGATTGGGGAAACACCATATATTTT
cdr3_aa: CSVEDWGNTIYF

j_call: TRBJ2-3
clone_size: .
v_call: TRBV19
cdr3_length: 16
d_call: .
cdr3_nt: TGTGCCAGTAGTATCAGGGGGGCGTGGGGGACAGATACGCAGTATTTT
cdr3_aa: CASSIRGAWGTDTQYF

j_call: TRBJ1-4
clone_size: few
v_call: TRBV19
cdr3_length: 17
d_call: .
cdr3_nt: TGTGCCAGTAGTATAGATGTCCCACAGTCGGCGAATGAAAAACTGTTTTTT
cdr3_aa: CASSIDVPQSANEKLFF

j_call: TRBJ2-1
clone_size: .
v_call: TRBV11-2
cdr3_length: 15
d_call: .
cdr3_nt: TGTGCCAGCAGCTTTAGGGACGAACATTACAATGAGCAGTTCTTC
cdr3_aa: CASSFRDEHYNEQFF

j_call: TRBJ1-1
clone_size: .
v_call: TRBV19
cdr3_length: 15
d_call: TRBD1
cdr3_nt: TGTGCCAGTAGTCAACAGGGGCGTCTAAACACTGAAGCTTTCTTT
cdr3_aa: CASSQQGRLNTEAFF

j_call: TRBJ1-1
clone_size: .
v_call: TRBV6-6
cdr3_length: 14
d_call: TRBD1
cdr3_nt: TGTGCCAGCAGTTACGGAACAGGGGGCACTGAAGCTTTCTTT
cdr3_aa: CASSYGTGGTEAFF

j_call: TRBJ2-7
clone_size: medium-sized
v_call: TRBV4-1
cdr3_length: 15
d_call: .
cdr3_nt: TGCGCCAGCAGCCATCTTTTGGACTCCTTTGAAGAGCAGTACTTC
cdr3_aa: CASSHLLDSFEEQYF

j_call: TRBJ2-1
clone_size: .
v_call: TRBV27
cdr3_length: 15
d_call: .
cdr3_nt: TGTGCCAGCAAACTGGACACCCTACCCCTCAATGAGCAGTTCTTC
cdr3_aa: CASKLDTLPLNEQFF

j_call: TRBJ2-2
clone_size: .
v_call: TRBV28
cdr3_length: 16
d_call: .
cdr3_nt: TGTGCCAGCAGTTTAAGCGCAGGGTCTATTCCCGGGGAGCTGTTTTTT
cdr3_aa: CASSLSAGSIPGELFF

j_call: TRBJ2-5
clone_size: .
v_call: TRBV13
cdr3_length: 15
d_call: TRBD1
cdr3_nt: TGTGCCAGCAGCACCCGGGACAGCTCCTTGGAGACCCAGTACTTC
cdr3_aa: CASSTRDSSLETQYF